This TCR beta chain was observed in a study of cytomegalovirus exposure and HLA in healthy donors. Study-wide results and limits: Many donors carried some public TCRs, although rarity characterized most TCR sequences. With later analysis, a missense DCLRE1C variant became linked to TCR beta V- and J-gene trimming.

The length of the CDR3 is 14 residues. Trimming shortened V by 6 bases and J by 7 bases, and 16 bases separated the two germline ends. CDR1 and CDR2 from the germline V gene are MNHEY and SVGAGI. On this clone itself: Its antigen is undetermined.

The PCR ran on 60 Vbeta and 13 Jbeta primers. Original methodology: A later analysis counted about 80 million unique TCR beta chains, about 10 million shared. The protocol was immunoSEQ multiplex PCR, while the TCRdb copy is restricted to in-frame clones and leaves out a portion. From that table come the V and J calls and clone size; the DNA was used to work out D and trimming. Of roughly 140,000 clones in the sample, roughly 80% were seen once. The clonotype comes from a female donor in good health and CMV-seronegative. The chain has TRBV6-5 and TRBJ1-5; D ambiguous. Sequenced material: PBMCs. The CDR3 region is CASSPRQAGQPQHF. The CDR3 DNA reads TGTGCCAGCAGCCCTCGACAAGCCGGACAGCCCCAGCATTTT.